This T cell receptor (beta chain) was captured by sequencing in a study of T and B cells in COVID-19 patients. Study-level background: Critical illness requiring mechanical ventilation or extracorporeal membrane oxygenation affected 12 of 20 active-infection patients.

The CDR3 contains 17 residues. V trimming: 5 bases; J trimming: 0 bases; junction bases outside the gene matches: 6. CDR1 is LNHDA and CDR2 is SQIVND in the germline V gene (reference sequence). This clonotype is categorized as medium-sized (0.01 to 0.1%). Blood genomic DNA input for TRB amplification was 250-500 ng. TRB rearrangements were amplified by multiplex PCR with BIOMED2 TRB-A/B primers. TCRdb ran MiXCR on the multiplex PCR reads and lists one entry per CDR3 protein. The data hold 15,000 to 20,000 distinct CDR3 sequences, with 35% to 40% observed a single time. Sequenced input: blood. J is TRBJ2-6 and V is TRBV19; 8 bases are a match to TRBD1. The TCR was taken from a human donor with active COVID-19. In nucleotides, the CDR3 is TGTGCCAGTAGTCCCTGGACAGGGAGCTCTGGGGCCAACGTCCTGACTTTC. Protein sequence: CASSPWTGSSGANVLTF.